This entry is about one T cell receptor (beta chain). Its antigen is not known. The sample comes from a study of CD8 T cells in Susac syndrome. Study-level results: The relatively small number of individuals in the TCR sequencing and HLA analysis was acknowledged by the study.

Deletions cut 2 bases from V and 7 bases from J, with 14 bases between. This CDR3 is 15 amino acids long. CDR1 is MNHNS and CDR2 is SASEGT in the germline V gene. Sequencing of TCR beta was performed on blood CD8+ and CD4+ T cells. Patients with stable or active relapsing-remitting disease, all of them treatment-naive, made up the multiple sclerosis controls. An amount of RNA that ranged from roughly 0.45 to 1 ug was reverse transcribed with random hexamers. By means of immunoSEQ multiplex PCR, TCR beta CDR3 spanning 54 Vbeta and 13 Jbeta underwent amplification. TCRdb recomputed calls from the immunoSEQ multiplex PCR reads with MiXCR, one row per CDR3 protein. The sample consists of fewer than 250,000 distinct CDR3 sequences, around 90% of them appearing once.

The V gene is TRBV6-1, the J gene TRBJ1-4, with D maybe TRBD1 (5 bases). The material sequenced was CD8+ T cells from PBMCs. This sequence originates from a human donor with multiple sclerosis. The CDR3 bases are TGTGCCAGCAGTGAACCAGTCTTCCAGGGTGAAAAACTGTTTTTT. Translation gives CASSEPVFQGEKLFF.